One sample yielded the 10 T cell receptor beta chains listed below, sequenced in a study of cytomegalovirus exposure and HLA in healthy donors. Primers for the PCR totalled 60 Vbeta and 13 Jbeta. Only in-frame clones appear in the TCRdb table, and some are missing; sequencing was by immunoSEQ multiplex PCR. The sample records 250,000 to 350,000 clones, about 75% being singletons. Material for sequencing was PBMCs. The receptors derive from a female donor in good health and CMV-seronegative.

The chain carries TRBV7-8 and TRBJ1-3, with D perhaps TRBD1 (5 bases). Germline values: CDR1 SGHVS, CDR2 FQNEAQ. This CDR3 is 19 amino acids long. Trimming took off 0 bases at V and 0 bases at J, with 18 bases between the two ends. CDR3 amino acids: CASSLAVRAAGLSGNTIYF. The CDR3 DNA is TGTGCCAGCAGCTTAGCGGTTCGGGCCGCGGGGCTCTCTGGAAACACCATATATTTT.

The rearrangement links TRBV19 to TRBJ2-7; possibly TRBD1 for D (6 bases). Germline V gives CDR1 LNHDA, CDR2 SQIVND (reference sequence). This CDR3 spans 14 amino acids. V was pared by 1 base and J by 2 bases, with 9 bases between. This chain's CDR3 is CASSIAGTPYEQYF. The CDR3 region has the DNA TGTGCCAGTAGTATAGCCGGGACACCCTACGAGCAGTACTTC.

V is TRBV18 and J is TRBJ2-2, with D hard to call. Germline V gene sequence: CDR1 KGHSH, CDR2 LQKENI. This CDR3 is 15 amino acids long. Trimming shortened V by 3 bases and J by 0 bases, and 8 bases separated the two germline ends. CDR3 sequence reads: CASSPRSPNTGELFF. The CDR3 bases are TGTGCCAGCTCACCGAGATCCCCGAACACCGGGGAGCTGTTTTTT.

The DNA of the CDR3 is TGTGCCAGCAGCTTCACTAGCGGGGCCTACAATGAGCAGTTCTTC. Its translation: CASSFTSGAYNEQFF. This chain links TRBV7-2 with TRBJ2-1, with 10 bases aligning to TRBD2. The CDR3 covers 15 residues. J was trimmed by 2 bases and V by 3 bases; bases with no gene match: 1. Germline V lookup: CDR1 SGHTA, CDR2 FQGNSA.

The V and J genes are TRBV5-1 and TRBJ2-2, with 10 bases lining up with TRBD2. Germline CDR1 SGHRS, CDR2 YFSETQ. This CDR3 spans 16 amino acids. Trimming removed 5 bases from V and 2 bases from J; junction bases left unmatched: 6. The CDR3, as DNA: TGCGCCAGCAGGGATACTAGCGGGATTAACACCGGGGAGCTGTTTTTT. It codes for CASRDTSGINTGELFF.

V is TRBV6-4 and J is TRBJ2-3; TRBD2 aligns across 7 bases. CDR3 size: 16 residues. The J segment lost 0 bases and the V segment lost 8 bases, leaving 11 bases of the junction unmatched. From germline, CDR1 is MRHNA and CDR2 SNTAGT. As DNA, the CDR3 is TGTGCCAGCCGATCTAGCGGTAACCTAAGCACAGATACGCAGTATTTT. It specifies CASRSSGNLSTDTQYF.

V usage is TRBV7-9 and J usage is TRBJ2-1; possible D gene TRBD2, 5 bases. The germline CDR1 and CDR2 sequences are SEHNR and FQNEAQ (reference sequence). CDR3 length: 13 amino acids. V shed 5 bases and J shed 6 bases, with 11 bases lying between them. The CDR3 coding sequence is TGTGCCAGCAGCACTACAGCGGTCAATGAGCAGTTCTTC. Translated: CASSTTAVNEQFF.

This clone was seen a handful of times. The chain couples TRBV28 to TRBJ1-2; D call uncertain. The CDR3 spans 12 residues. V dropped 2 bases and J dropped 3 bases, with 4 bases sitting between them. The germline gives CDR1 MDHEN, CDR2 SYDVKM. CDR3 sequence reads: CASSLQDYGYTF. CDR3 DNA: TGTGCCAGCAGTTTACAGGACTATGGCTACACCTTC.

V and J are TRBV28 and TRBJ2-2, with D unresolved. In germline, CDR1 is MDHEN, CDR2 SYDVKM. This CDR3 is built from 14 residues. The V and J ends lost 3 bases and 3 bases respectively, with 8 bases between them. CDR3 region: CASSFRLDTGELFF. CDR3 sequence (DNA): TGTGCCAGCAGTTTCCGCCTAGACACCGGGGAGCTGTTTTTT.

This clone was observed a single time. The rearrangement joins TRBV18 to TRBJ2-5, with TRBD2 matching 14 bases. Germline CDR1 is KGHSH and CDR2 is LQKENI. The CDR3 is 18 residues long. Trimming cost V 0 bases and J 5 bases; bases outside gene matches: 8. CDR3 DNA sequence: TGTGCCAGCTCACCACCGCGAAGACTAGCGGGAGGGCTGGAGACCCAGTACTTC. This codes for CASSPPRRLAGGLETQYF.